This TCR beta chain was captured by sequencing in a study of shared clonotypes between healthy human individuals. Method: immunoSEQ multiplex PCR; TCRdb's copy keeps in-frame clones and lacks some. This sample yields millions of clones, of which approximately 94% are seen a single time; 0.11% to 0.15% belongs to the top ten. Per the germline V gene, CDR1 is SGHDT and CDR2 is YYEEEE. The CDR3 is 13 residues long. Trimming stripped 1 base from V and 10 bases from J, with 13 bases between. The chain joins TRBV5-6 to TRBJ2-3; D perhaps matches TRBD2 (6 bases). This sequence originates from a man between 18 and 29 years old in good health. Sequenced sample: naive CD4+ T cells sorted from blood. The subset denotes: CD45RA+ positively selected. The CDR3, as DNA: TGTGCCAGCAGCTTGTTAGTGGGAGGAGCGCAGTATTTT. It is translated as CASSLLVGGAQYF.